The 28 T cell receptor beta chains in this list originate from one sample, sequenced in a study of CD8 T cells in Susac syndrome. After extraction with the RNeasy kit, about 0.5 to 1 ug of the RNA was reverse transcribed using random hexamers. Via MiXCR, TCRdb re-called the immunoSEQ multiplex PCR reads, giving one row per CDR3 protein. The data hold about 90,000 distinct CDR3 sequences, with approximately 96% observed a single time. Sequenced input: CD8+ T cells from PBMCs. These TCRs come from a human donor with Susac syndrome.

This clonotype showed up just a few times. The V call is TRBV14, the J call TRBJ2-7; weak D call: TRBD1 (6 bases). Germline CDR1 reads SGHDN; CDR2 reads FVKESK. The CDR3 extends over 16 amino acids. Trimming pared 0 bases from V and 9 bases from J, leaving 21 bases between. Written as DNA, the CDR3 is TGTGCCAGCAGCCAAGACGACTGGGATGGGGGCGCTGGGCAGTACTTC. Translation: CASSQDDWDGGAGQYF.

This sequence joins TRBV4-3 and TRBJ2-7; D may correspond to TRBD1 or TRBD2 (5 bases each). CDR3 length: 16 residues. Germline V lookup: CDR1 LGHNA, CDR2 YSLEER. V lost 3 bases and J lost 0, with 15 bases in between. The chain's CDR3 is CASSHTWDASSYEQYF. The DNA for the CDR3 is TGCGCCAGCAGCCACACCTGGGACGCTAGCTCCTACGAGCAGTACTTC.

In its sample, this clonotype was seen once. The J gene is TRBJ2-5, the V gene TRBV20-1; TRBD2 matches 9 bases. CDR3 length: 16 amino acids. The V gene's germline CDR1 is DFQATT and CDR2 SNEGSKA (reference sequence). With V trimmed by 1 base and J by 0 bases, 6 bases remained unmatched. In DNA form, the CDR3 reads TGCAGTGCTAGAGTTATAGCGGGGGCGTACCAAGAGACCCAGTACTTC. Amino acid sequence: CSARVIAGAYQETQYF.

The rearrangement joins TRBV29-1 to TRBJ1-1; TRBD1 matches at 9 bases. Losses at the gene ends were 0 bases for V and 4 bases for J; bases not matched to a gene: 3. In germline, CDR1 is SQVTM, CDR2 ANQGSEA. The CDR3 is made up of 14 amino acids. DNA of the CDR3: TGCAGCGTTGAAGAAACAGGGGGCGGCACTGAAGCTTTCTTT. Translated, it gives CSVEETGGGTEAFF.

V is TRBV20-1 and J is TRBJ2-3, with 16 bases identical to TRBD2. Trimming removed 5 bases from V and 4 bases from J; junction bases left unmatched: 3. The CDR3 is 15 residues long. The germline V gene has CDR1 DFQATT and CDR2 SNEGSKA (reference sequence). This CDR3 is CSASGTSGGADTQYF. The CDR3 DNA reads as TGCAGTGCTTCCGGGACTAGCGGGGGGGCAGATACGCAGTATTTT.

V gene TRBV29-1 combines with J gene TRBJ1-2, with 8 nucleotides matching TRBD1. V was pared by 3 bases and J by 8 bases, with 2 bases of the junction left unmatched. This CDR3 has 11 amino acids. Per germline, CDR1 SQVTM and CDR2 ANQGSEA. In DNA form, the CDR3 reads TGCAGCGTTGACAGGGGGCTGGGCTACACCTTC. It yields the protein CSVDRGLGYTF.

The chain employs TRBV20-1 and TRBJ1-4, with D unresolved. The CDR3 runs 14 residues. The V and J ends lost 3 bases and 0 bases respectively, with 8 bases between them. Germline V gives CDR1 DFQATT, CDR2 SNEGSKA (reference sequence). The CDR3 DNA is TGCAGTGCTAGGGAATTTGCAACTAATGAAAAACTGTTTTTT. This sequence encodes CSAREFATNEKLFF.

The chain links TRBV18 to TRBJ2-7, with 12 bases that match TRBD1. The CDR3 runs to 14 residues. The J segment lost 6 bases and the V segment lost 6 bases, leaving 6 bases of the junction unmatched. Germline V gene sequence: CDR1 KGHSH, CDR2 LQKENI. DNA of the CDR3: TGTGCCAGCTCGTCCGGGACAGGGGGCGCCGAGCAGTACTTC. Translating gives CASSSGTGGAEQYF. Variable domain in full (rest from reference TRBV18 and TRBJ2-7): NAGVMQNPRHLVRRRGQEARLRCSPMKGHSHVYWYRQLPEEGLKFMVYLQKENIIDESGMPKERFSAEFPKEGPSILRIQQVVRGDSAAYFCASSSGTGGAEQYFGPGTRLTVT.

The chain is built from TRBV5-6 and TRBJ1-2; D remains ambiguous. V lost 0 bases, J lost 0 bases, and 9 bases lay in between. CDR1 is SGHDT, CDR2 YYEEEE, per germline. This CDR3 has 15 residues. The CDR3 spells CASSLALGANYGYTF. The CDR3 nucleotides read TGTGCCAGCAGCTTGGCGCTGGGAGCTAACTATGGCTACACCTTC.

Here the CDR3 DNA reads TGTGCCAGCAGTGCCATAACAAACAATGAGCAGTTCTTC. This encodes CASSAITNNEQFF. The chain employs TRBV27 and TRBJ2-1; D is ambiguous. Germline CDR1 is MNHEY and CDR2 is SMNVEV (reference sequence). The CDR3 totals 13 residues. V lost 5 bases, J lost 5 bases, and 10 bases lay in between.

The rearrangement uses TRBV20-1 and TRBJ1-5; 10 bases match TRBD1. In germline, CDR1 is DFQATT, CDR2 SNEGSKA (reference sequence). The CDR3 is 15 residues long. The junction had 10 bases not matched to a gene; V was cut back by 5 bases and J by 6 bases. This CDR3 reads CSAGAGQGEGQPQHF. The CDR3 region has the DNA TGCAGTGCTGGAGCCGGACAGGGGGAAGGTCAGCCCCAGCATTTT.

The rearrangement links TRBV28 to TRBJ2-3, with D perhaps TRBD1 (5 bases). Trimming removed 11 bases at V and 2 bases at J, with 11 bases between. This CDR3 comprises 12 residues. CDR1 and CDR2 from the germline V gene are MDHEN and SYDVKM. The CDR3 nucleotides are TGTGCCGTGGGGCAGGACACAGATACGCAGTATTTT. Translation gives CAVGQDTDTQYF.

The rearrangement uses TRBV28 and TRBJ1-5, with D tentatively TRBD1 (6 bases). The ends were cut back, 6 bases at V and 2 bases at J, with 17 bases in the middle. Germline CDR1 reads MDHEN; CDR2 reads SYDVKM. CDR3 size: 16 residues. The CDR3 reads CASRIGGARGNQPQHF. CDR3 sequence (DNA): TGTGCCAGCAGAATCGGGGGGGCGCGTGGCAATCAGCCCCAGCATTTT.

The rearrangement links TRBV27 to TRBJ1-1, with a possible D match to TRBD1 (6 bases). Trimming cost V 0 bases and J 7 bases, with 12 bases left between them. CDR3 length: 14 amino acids. CDR1 MNHEY and CDR2 SMNVEV come from the germline V gene (reference sequence). The CDR3 DNA reads as TGTGCCAGCAGTTTATCGCCCGGACAGTTTGAAGCTTTCTTT. Translation gives CASSLSPGQFEAFF.

This clonotype has just one count. V is TRBV30 and J is TRBJ1-4, with D unclear. The ends were cut back, 1 base at V and 6 bases at J, with 12 bases in the middle. CDR1 is GTSNPN and CDR2 is SVGIG in the germline V gene (reference sequence). The CDR3 spans 14 residues. CDR3 region: CAWSEARGYEKLFF. The CDR3 DNA reads TGTGCCTGGAGTGAGGCCCGAGGGTATGAAAAACTGTTTTTT.

The chain recombines TRBV12-5 with TRBJ1-1; 7 bases agree with TRBD1. CDR1 is LGHNT and CDR2 is FRNRAP in the germline V gene. Trimming cost V 1 base and J 1 base; bases outside gene matches: 0. This CDR3 has 14 residues. The CDR3 DNA follows: TGTGCTAGTGGTTTGGGACAGGGGAACACTGAAGCTTTCTTT. Translating it yields CASGLGQGNTEAFF. Full variable domain (missing parts from reference TRBV12-5 and TRBJ1-1): DARVTQTPRHKVTEMGQEVTMRCQPILGHNTVFWYRQTMMQGLELLAYFRNRAPLDDSGMPKDRFSAEMPDATLATLKIQPSEPRDSAVYFCASGLGQGNTEAFFGQGTRLTVV.

The chain is built from TRBV11-3 and TRBJ2-7; D ambiguous. CDR1 is SGHNT and CDR2 is YENEEA in the germline V gene. This CDR3 has 14 residues. Trimming pared 2 bases from V and 0 bases from J, leaving 8 bases between. Written as DNA, the CDR3 is TGTGCCAGCAGCTTAATTGCCGGCTCCTACGAGCAGTACTTC. Amino acids: CASSLIAGSYEQYF.

The V and J genes are TRBV15 and TRBJ2-7, with 7 bases that match TRBD1. The germline CDR1 and CDR2 sequences are LNHNV and YYDKDF (reference sequence). The CDR3 runs to 13 residues. Trimming removed 4 bases from V and 2 bases from J; junction bases left unmatched: 2. Written as DNA, the CDR3 is TGTGCCACCAGCAACAGGGGCCCCTACGAGCAGTACTTC. Translation: CATSNRGPYEQYF.

The CDR3 coding sequence is TGCAGTGCCTCAGGGACACAATTCCCCCCTTCCTACGAGCAGTACTTC. This codes for CSASGTQFPPSYEQYF. The chain uses TRBV20-1 and TRBJ2-7, with D perhaps TRBD1 (6 bases). V lost 6 bases and J 1 base, leaving 22 bases between the germline ends. This CDR3 is 16 amino acids long. Looked up from germline, CDR1 is DFQATT and CDR2 is SNEGSKA (reference sequence).

V and J are TRBV29-1 and TRBJ1-4; perhaps TRBD1 as D (6 bases). Deletions cut 2 bases from V and 6 bases from J, with 10 bases between. Germline CDR1 SQVTM, CDR2 ANQGSEA. This CDR3 contains 13 residues. CDR3 loop: CSVETGADEKLFF. CDR3 coding DNA: TGCAGCGTTGAAACGGGGGCAGATGAAAAACTGTTTTTT.

The rearrangement uses TRBV5-4 and TRBJ1-5; D unclear. Germline V gene lookup returns CDR1 SGHNT and CDR2 YYREEE (reference sequence). V lost 0 bases and J lost 9, with 10 bases in between. This CDR3 region has 13 residues. The CDR3 region is CASSLGSTGPQHF. In DNA form, the CDR3 reads TGTGCCAGCAGCTTGGGATCGACTGGGCCCCAGCATTTT. The full variable domain, with the rest looked up from reference TRBV5-4 and TRBJ1-5, is ETGVTQSPTHLIKTRGQQVTLRCSSQSGHNTVSWYQQALGQGPQFIFQYYREEENGRGNFPPRFSGLQFPNYSSELNVNALELDDSALYLCASSLGSTGPQHFGDGTRLSIL.

The gene calls are TRBV6-6 and TRBJ1-1, with no clear D. The CDR3 is made up of 15 amino acids. The ends were cut back, 6 bases at V and 1 base at J, with 15 bases in the middle. Germline CDR1 and CDR2: MNHNY and SVGAGI (reference sequence). The CDR3 spells CASSPQRLPNTEAFF. The CDR3 region has the DNA TGTGCCAGCAGCCCCCAGAGGCTTCCGAACACTGAAGCTTTCTTT.

The genes are TRBV3-1 and TRBJ2-7; 10 bases are shared with TRBD2. The CDR3 is made up of 15 amino acids. The junction had 6 bases not matched to a gene; V was cut back by 0 bases and J by 7 bases. Germline values: CDR1 LGHDT, CDR2 YNNKEL (reference sequence). The DNA for the CDR3 is TGTGCCAGCAGCCAAGACCCAGCGGGGGGGAGGGAGCAGTACTTC. Its protein product is CASSQDPAGGREQYF.

The chain uses TRBV5-4 and TRBJ1-2; D uncertain. The CDR3 loop spans 15 amino acids. CDR1 SGHNT and CDR2 YYREEE come from the germline V gene (reference sequence). V was shortened by 4 bases and J by 0 bases, with 13 bases between the two germline ends. CDR3 residues: CASSPPGRANYGYTF. The DNA of the CDR3 is TGTGCCAGCAGCCCCCCCGGCCGAGCTAACTATGGCTACACCTTC.

This chain links TRBV5-6 with TRBJ1-1; D is unclear. This CDR3 has 13 amino acids. Germline V gene lookup returns CDR1 SGHDT and CDR2 YYEEEE. Trimming shortened V by 0 bases and J by 8 bases, and 11 bases separated the two germline ends. The CDR3 region has the DNA TGTGCCAGCAGCTTGGCCCCGTCCCTGGAAGCTTTCTTT. Translated: CASSLAPSLEAFF.

This sequence joins TRBV27 and TRBJ2-7, with D maybe TRBD2 (5 bases). CDR1 and CDR2 (germline): MNHEY, SMNVEV (reference sequence). This CDR3 has 13 amino acids. Trimming stripped 4 bases from V and 2 bases from J, with 9 bases between. The CDR3 DNA is TGTGCCAGCAGTTACGGGATAACCTACGAGCAGTACTTC. It encodes CASSYGITYEQYF.

The chain joins TRBV11-1 to TRBJ1-2; no firm D call. Trimming removed 5 bases from V and 4 bases from J, with 8 bases in between. There are 12 residues in the CDR3. The germline CDR1 and CDR2 sequences are SGHAT and FQDESV (reference sequence). The CDR3 sequence is CASSPGFYGYTF. In nucleotides, the CDR3 is TGTGCCAGCAGCCCCGGATTCTATGGCTACACCTTC.

The V gene is TRBV11-1, the J gene TRBJ2-5; D is unresolved. CDR1 is SGHAT and CDR2 is FQDESV in the germline V gene (reference sequence). V gave up 5 bases and J gave up 5 bases, with 15 bases separating them. This CDR3 has 14 amino acids. The CDR3 spells CASSRRSQRETQYF. The CDR3 bases are TGTGCCAGCAGCCGCCGGTCCCAGAGGGAGACCCAGTACTTC. Full variable domain (outside the CDR3, taken from reference TRBV11-1 and TRBJ2-5): EAEVAQSPRYKITEKSQAVAFWCDPISGHATLYWYRQILGQGPELLVQFQDESVVDDSQLPKDRFSAERLKGVDSTLKIQPAELGDSAMYLCASSRRSQRETQYFGPGTRLLVL.